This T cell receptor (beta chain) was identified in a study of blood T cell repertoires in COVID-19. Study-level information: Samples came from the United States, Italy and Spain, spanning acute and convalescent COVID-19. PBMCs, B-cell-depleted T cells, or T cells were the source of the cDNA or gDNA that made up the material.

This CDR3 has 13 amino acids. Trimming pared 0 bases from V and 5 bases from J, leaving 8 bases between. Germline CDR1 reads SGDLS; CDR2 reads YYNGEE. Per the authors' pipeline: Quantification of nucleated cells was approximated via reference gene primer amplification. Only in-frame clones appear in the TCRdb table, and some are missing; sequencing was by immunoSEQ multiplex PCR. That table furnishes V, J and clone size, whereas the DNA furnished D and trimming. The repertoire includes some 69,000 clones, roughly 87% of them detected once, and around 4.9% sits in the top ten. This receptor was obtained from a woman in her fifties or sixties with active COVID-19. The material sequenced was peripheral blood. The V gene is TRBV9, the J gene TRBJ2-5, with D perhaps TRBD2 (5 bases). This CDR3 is CASSVGGSETQYF. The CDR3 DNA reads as TGTGCCAGCAGCGTAGGTGGGAGTGAGACCCAGTACTTC.